Following are 5 T cell receptor beta chains from one sample sequenced in a study of cytomegalovirus exposure and HLA in healthy donors. Both 60 Vbeta primers and 13 Jbeta primers went into the PCR. Produced via immunoSEQ multiplex PCR; TCRdb's table is partial and in-frame only. The sample yields roughly 160,000 clones, just under 80% seen once. The material sequenced was PBMCs. The receptors originated from a man in his thirties or forties in good health and CMV-seronegative.

In this sample, this clone turned up a few times. The J gene is TRBJ1-1, the V gene TRBV5-6, with 7 bases identical to TRBD1. J lost 0 bases, V lost 5 bases, and 4 bases had no gene match. CDR1 SGHDT and CDR2 YYEEEE come from the germline V gene. The length of the CDR3 is 14 residues. CDR3 nucleotide sequence: TGTGCCAGCAGTTTGACAGGGCTGAACACTGAAGCTTTCTTT. This gives the protein CASSLTGLNTEAFF. Combining the CDR3 with reference TRBV5-6 and TRBJ1-1 gives the whole variable domain DAGVTQSPTHLIKTRGQQVTLRCSPKSGHDTVSWYQQALGQGPQFIFQYYEEEERQRGNFPDRFSGHQFPNYSSELNVNALLLGDSALYLCASSLTGLNTEAFFGQGTRLTVV.

This sequence joins TRBV6-5 and TRBJ2-7; D unresolved. The V end lost 10 bases, the J end lost 6 bases, and 13 bases lay between the germline ends. The CDR3 runs 11 residues. Germline CDR1 reads MNHEY; CDR2 reads SVGAGI. The CDR3 DNA reads as TGTGCCACCAAACGGTATGCCGAGCAGTACTTC. It is translated as CATKRYAEQYF.

This CDR3 is CSAQLSNEQFF. CDR3 coding DNA: TGCAGTGCGCAACTAAGCAATGAGCAGTTCTTC. V is TRBV20-1 and J is TRBJ2-1; D remains unclear. Trimming shortened V by 6 bases and J by 6 bases, and 9 bases separated the two germline ends. The CDR3 consists of 11 residues. Looked up from germline, CDR1 is DFQATT and CDR2 is SNEGSKA (reference sequence).

J is TRBJ2-7 and V is TRBV25-1; 9 bases are shared with TRBD1. This CDR3 is built from 14 residues. CDR1 and CDR2 (germline): MGHDK, SYGVNS. Unmatched junction bases numbered 9, after V lost 6 bases and J lost 6 bases. In DNA, the CDR3 is TGTGCCAGCAGGAATCCGGGACAGGGCCCCGAGCAGTACTTC. Translating gives CASRNPGQGPEQYF.

This clone has more than one count but fewer than ten. This chain connects TRBV11-2 to TRBJ2-7, with a tentative D call TRBD2 (7 bases). Trimming pared 6 bases from V and 0 bases from J, leaving 15 bases between. The germline CDR1 and CDR2 sequences are SGHAT and FQNNGV. The CDR3 length is 15 residues. The CDR3 DNA reads TGTGCCAGCAGTAAAAACGGGGGGCCCTCCTACGAGCAGTACTTC. Encoded protein: CASSKNGGPSYEQYF.